The clone carrying this T cell receptor beta chain was recorded a few times. Method: immunoSEQ multiplex PCR; TCRdb's copy keeps in-frame clones and lacks some. Of around 45,000 clones detected, around nine tenths appear once; the ten largest clones hold about 7.8%. The source of the sample is a study of OX40 agonist ivuxolimab in advanced cancers. The overall study: Patients received intravenous ivuxolimab every 2 weeks at 0.01 to 10 mg/kg. Patients receiving dose escalation had hepatocellular carcinoma, melanoma, renal cell or head and neck cancer.

This receptor was taken from an adult with an advanced solid tumor such as melanoma, head and neck, liver or kidney cancer. The sample here was CD4+ or CD8+ T cells sorted from blood, taken in a trial of the OX40 agonist ivuxolimab.

The CDR3 here is CASSNSVLTEAFF. The CDR3 nucleotides are TGTGCCAGCAGCAACAGTGTGTTGACTGAAGCTTTCTTT. The rearrangement joins TRBV6-5 to TRBJ1-1; D is unclear. Germline lookup yields CDR1 MNHEY and CDR2 SVGAGI. V was clipped by 6 bases and J by 5 bases, with 13 bases between them. The CDR3 spans 13 residues.